This T cell receptor beta chain is drawn from a study of CD8 T cells in Susac syndrome. About the research overall: Patients with Susac syndrome were therapy-naive, on corticosteroids, or on intravenous immunoglobulin alone at the time that blood was drawn.

RNA in amounts of about 0.45 to 1 ug was reverse transcribed with random hexamers. An immunoSEQ multiplex PCR generated amplified TCR beta CDR3 products spanning 54 Vbeta and 13 Jbeta. TCRdb fed the immunoSEQ multiplex PCR reads into MiXCR, producing one record per CDR3 protein. This table has more than 65,000 distinct CDR3 sequences, roughly 94% appearing once. The origin of this receptor is a human donor with Susac syndrome. The sequenced material came from CD8+ T cells from PBMCs.

CDR3 amino acids: CASSWGLAGDNEQFF. For the CDR3, the DNA is TGTGCCAGCAGCTGGGGACTAGCGGGAGACAATGAGCAGTTCTTC. The chain uses TRBV7-9 and TRBJ2-1; 14 bases are a match to TRBD2. The CDR3 runs to 15 residues. The J segment lost 5 bases and the V segment lost 4 bases, leaving 1 base of the junction unmatched. The germline V gene has CDR1 SEHNR and CDR2 FQNEAQ (reference sequence).